Listed below are T cell receptor beta chains from one sample, sequenced in a study of T cell repertoires in cytomegalovirus infection. TCRdb recomputed calls from the reads with MiXCR, one row per CDR3 protein. The repertoire consists of some 700,000 distinct CDR3 sequences, with less than 40% occurring once and the leading ten covering around 2.8%. The sample was PBMCs. The receptor source for this set is a human donor in good health (CMV status not recorded). Some clones in this sample may be carry-over from other donors' samples. CDR3s include the opening cysteine and the closing phenylalanine or tryptophan. The D gene is left open where the match is weak. Clone size is stated in some rows and not others, as once, few, many or a class when expanded.

>TRBV28|NA|TRBJ2-7|NA
TGTGCCAGCAGAGGATGGGACGGGCCCTACGAGCAGTACTTC
CASRGWDGPYEQYF
>TRBV4-1|TRBD1|TRBJ2-7|NA
TGCGCCAGCAGCTCAGAAGGGGGCCCCACAGAGCAGTACTTC
CASSSEGGPTEQYF
>TRBV27|NA|TRBJ1-1|NA
TGTGCCAGCAGACGACTCCTGGACAGCAGGGCTTTCTTT
CASRRLLDSRAFF
>TRBV2|TRBD2|TRBJ2-7|NA
TGTGCCAGCGAAGCGGGAGGTACCTACGAGCAGTACTTC
CASEAGGTYEQYF
>TRBV5-4|TRBD2|TRBJ2-7|NA
TGTGCCAGCAGCCCATCTAGCGGAGGACCCAGCTACGAGCAGTACTTC
CASSPSSGGPSYEQYF
>TRBV28|NA|TRBJ2-5|NA
TGTGCCAGCAGTCCGCCGAACCATTATACGTACTTC
CASSPPNHYTYF
>TRBV10-3|NA|TRBJ1-1|few
TGTGCCATCAGTGAGGAGGGAGGGGACACTGAAGCTTTCTTT
CAISEEGGDTEAFF
>TRBV7-1|NA|TRBJ1-5|NA
TGTGCCGTCGGTAGCAATCAGCCCCAGCATTTT
CAVGSNQPQHF
>TRBV5-1|TRBD1|TRBJ1-2|few
TGCGCCAGCAGCTCCCGGGACAGGCCTGGTTCTAACTATGGCTACACCTTC
CASSSRDRPGSNYGYTF
>TRBV7-2|NA|TRBJ2-3|once
TGTTCCAGAACGGCGCCCAGCACAGATACGCAGTATTTT
CSRTAPSTDTQYF
>TRBV11-2|TRBD1|TRBJ2-4|NA
TGTGCCAGCAGCTTAGATAGGGGACAGCGAAAGATAGCCAAAAACATTCAGTACTTC
CASSLDRGQRKIAKNIQYF
>TRBV27|TRBD2|TRBJ2-7|NA
TGTGCCAGCAGTTTATCGATTCCAGCGGGAAATTCCTACGAGCAGTACTTC
CASSLSIPAGNSYEQYF
>TRBV7-6|NA|TRBJ2-2|NA
TGTGCCAGCAGCTTCGCTGGGTCGAACACCGGGGAGCTGTTTTTT
CASSFAGSNTGELFF
>TRBV28|NA|TRBJ1-4|few
TGTGCCAGCTGGTCCAATGAAAAACTGTTTTTT
CASWSNEKLFF
>TRBV14|NA|TRBJ2-1|NA
TGTGCCAGCAGCCAAGGGAGGAGTTTCAAGGGCAATGAGCAGTTCTTC
CASSQGRSFKGNEQFF
>TRBV29-1|NA|TRBJ1-5|few
TGCAGCGTGAGGGAGCCATTCGGGAATCAGCCCCAGCATTTT
CSVREPFGNQPQHF
>TRBV10-2|TRBD1|TRBJ2-7|NA
TGCGCCAGCAGTCCCCGAGACAGGGCCGACGAGCAGTACTTC
CASSPRDRADEQYF
>TRBV4-1|NA|TRBJ1-6|few
TGCGCCAGCAGCCAAGACCGGAAGGGCTCCTATAATTCACCCCTCCACTTT
CASSQDRKGSYNSPLHF
>TRBV28|TRBD1|TRBJ1-1|many
TGTGCCAGCAGTTACAGGGGAACCTACCACGAAGCTTTCTTT
CASSYRGTYHEAFF
>TRBV5-1|NA|TRBJ1-1|few
TGCGCCAGCAGCACGGGCAGCATCACTGAAGCTTTCTTT
CASSTGSITEAFF
>TRBV10-3|NA|TRBJ1-1|NA
TGTGCCACCTTGGTCGGGGGAGGCACTGAAGCTTTCTTT
CATLVGGGTEAFF
>TRBV24-1|NA|TRBJ2-7|NA
TGTGCCACCAGTGAGAAGGGCCTCCCCTACGAGCAGTACTTC
CATSEKGLPYEQYF
>TRBV7-3|TRBD1|TRBJ2-7|NA
TGTGCCAGCAGCGCCACCAGCGGACAGGCCGAGCAGTACTTC
CASSATSGQAEQYF